This TCR beta chain was profiled in a study of T cell changes during pregnancy in multiple sclerosis. The method was immunoSEQ multiplex PCR; TCRdb's version includes in-frame clones alone and lacks a portion of them. The profile covers approximately 100,000 clones, with approximately 91% appearing a single time and 3% to 3.5% taken by the ten largest. The length of the CDR3 is 14 residues. Trimming removed 3 bases from V and 5 bases from J; junction bases left unmatched: 1. Germline V lookup: CDR1 MNHEY, CDR2 SMNVEV (reference sequence). The TCR originated in a female donor with multiple sclerosis, enrolled in a pregnancy study. The sequenced sample was peripheral blood, obtained in the second trimester of pregnancy. V gene TRBV27 combines with J gene TRBJ1-5, with 10 bases lining up with TRBD1. The CDR3 coding sequence is TGTGCCAGCAGTTTGGACAGGGGGGATCAGCCCCAGCATTTT. Translation gives CASSLDRGDQPQHF.